The present entry profiles one TCR beta chain with its context. These data are taken from a study of blood T cell repertoires in COVID-19. Study-level information: Acute and convalescent COVID-19 specimens originated in the United States, Italy and Spain. In each case, the material was cDNA or gDNA derived from T cells, B-cell-depleted T cells, or PBMCs.

In the authors' workflow: Estimation of nucleated cell counts relied on the amplification of reference gene primers. Sequencing was performed with immunoSEQ multiplex PCR; in TCRdb, only in-frame clones are kept and a portion is missing. V, J and clone size derive from that table, while D and trimming were established from the DNA sequence. This sample yields 150,000 to 200,000 clones, of which roughly nine tenths are seen a single time; roughly 21% belongs to the top ten. Germline loops: CDR1 MNHEY, CDR2 SVGEGT. V lost 7 bases and J lost 2, with 20 bases in between. CDR3 length: 16 residues. The specimen sequenced was peripheral blood. The source of this sequence is a man between 60 and 75 years old with active or convalescent COVID-19. The V and J genes are TRBV6-2 or TRBV6-3 and TRBJ1-2, with D unresolved. The CDR3 DNA reads as TGTGCCAGCACCCCACGGGGAGGGCAACCCAACTATGGCTACACCTTC. Amino acids: CASTPRGGQPNYGYTF.